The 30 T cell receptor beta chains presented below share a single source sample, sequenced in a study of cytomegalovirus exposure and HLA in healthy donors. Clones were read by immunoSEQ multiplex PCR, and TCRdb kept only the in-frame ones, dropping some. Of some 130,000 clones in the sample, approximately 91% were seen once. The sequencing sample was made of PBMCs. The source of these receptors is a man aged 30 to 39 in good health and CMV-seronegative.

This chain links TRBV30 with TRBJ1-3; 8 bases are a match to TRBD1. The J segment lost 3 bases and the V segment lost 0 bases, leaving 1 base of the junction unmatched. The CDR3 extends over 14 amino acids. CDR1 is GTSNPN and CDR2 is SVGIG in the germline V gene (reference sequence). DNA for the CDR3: TGTGCCTGGAGTGTCAGGGGGCTTGGAAACACCATATATTTT. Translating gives CAWSVRGLGNTIYF.

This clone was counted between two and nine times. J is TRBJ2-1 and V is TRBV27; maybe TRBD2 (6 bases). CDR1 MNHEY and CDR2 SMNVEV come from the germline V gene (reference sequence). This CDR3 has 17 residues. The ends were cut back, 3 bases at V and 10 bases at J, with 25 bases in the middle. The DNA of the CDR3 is TGTGCCAGCAGTTTGGATAGCGGCGGGGCTACAGGACGGGAGCAGTTCTTC. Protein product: CASSLDSGGATGREQFF.

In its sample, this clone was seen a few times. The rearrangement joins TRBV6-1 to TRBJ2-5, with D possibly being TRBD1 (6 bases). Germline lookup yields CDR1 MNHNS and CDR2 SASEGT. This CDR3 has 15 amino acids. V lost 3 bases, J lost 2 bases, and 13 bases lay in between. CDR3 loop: CASSDLIGTQETQYF. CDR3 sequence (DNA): TGTGCCAGCAGTGATTTAATCGGGACACAAGAGACCCAGTACTTC.

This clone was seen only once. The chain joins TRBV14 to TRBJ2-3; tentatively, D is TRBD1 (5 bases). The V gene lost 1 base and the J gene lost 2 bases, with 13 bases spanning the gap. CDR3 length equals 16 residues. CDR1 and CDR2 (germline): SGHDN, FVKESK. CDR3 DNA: TGTGCCAGCAGCCAAGGTGGGCAGGGCCTCACAGATACGCAGTATTTT. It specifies CASSQGGQGLTDTQYF.

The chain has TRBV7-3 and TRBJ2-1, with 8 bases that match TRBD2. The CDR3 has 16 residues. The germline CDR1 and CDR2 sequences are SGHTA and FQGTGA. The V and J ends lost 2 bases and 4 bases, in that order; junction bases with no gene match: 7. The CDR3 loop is CASSLLSSGGYNEQFF. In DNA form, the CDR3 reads TGTGCCAGCAGCTTACTATCCAGCGGGGGTTACAATGAGCAGTTCTTC.

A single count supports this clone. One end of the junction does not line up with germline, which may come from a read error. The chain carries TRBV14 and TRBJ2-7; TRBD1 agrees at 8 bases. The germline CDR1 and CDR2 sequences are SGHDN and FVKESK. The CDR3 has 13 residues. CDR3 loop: CASSQSLGQGLLF. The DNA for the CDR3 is TGTGCCAGCAGCCAGTCGTTAGGACAGGGCTTATTGTTC.

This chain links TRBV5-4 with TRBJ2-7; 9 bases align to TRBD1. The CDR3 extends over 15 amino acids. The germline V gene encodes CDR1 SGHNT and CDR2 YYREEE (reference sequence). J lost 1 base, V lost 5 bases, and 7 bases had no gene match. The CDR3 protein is CASSLRDRGSYEQYF. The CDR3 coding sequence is TGTGCCAGCAGTCTAAGAGACAGGGGGTCCTACGAGCAGTACTTC.

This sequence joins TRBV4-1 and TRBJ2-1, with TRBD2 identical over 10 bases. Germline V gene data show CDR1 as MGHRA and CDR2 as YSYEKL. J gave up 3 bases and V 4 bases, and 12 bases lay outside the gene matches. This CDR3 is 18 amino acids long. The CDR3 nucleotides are TGCGCCAGCAGCCTAGCCCTCCCCGGGACTAGCGTCTACAATGAGCAGTTCTTC. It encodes CASSLALPGTSVYNEQFF.

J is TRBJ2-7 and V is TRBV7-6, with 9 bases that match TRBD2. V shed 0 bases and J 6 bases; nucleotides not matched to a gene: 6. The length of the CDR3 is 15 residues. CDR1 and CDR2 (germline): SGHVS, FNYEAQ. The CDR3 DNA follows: TGTGCCAGCAGCTTAGCTTTAGCGGGAGTGATCGAGCAGTACTTC. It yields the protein CASSLALAGVIEQYF.

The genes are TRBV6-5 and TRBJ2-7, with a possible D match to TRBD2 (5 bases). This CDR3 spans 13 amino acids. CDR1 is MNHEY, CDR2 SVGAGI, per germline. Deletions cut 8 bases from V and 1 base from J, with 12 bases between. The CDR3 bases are TGTGCCAGCGGGAGTGCGGGTTCCTACGAGCAGTACTTC. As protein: CASGSAGSYEQYF.

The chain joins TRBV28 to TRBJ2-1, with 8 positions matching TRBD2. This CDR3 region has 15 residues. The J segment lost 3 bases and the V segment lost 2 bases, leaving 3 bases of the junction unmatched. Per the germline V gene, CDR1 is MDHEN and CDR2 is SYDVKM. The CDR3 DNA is TGTGCCAGCAGTTTAGGAGGGACTAGCTACAATGAGCAGTTCTTC. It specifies CASSLGGTSYNEQFF.

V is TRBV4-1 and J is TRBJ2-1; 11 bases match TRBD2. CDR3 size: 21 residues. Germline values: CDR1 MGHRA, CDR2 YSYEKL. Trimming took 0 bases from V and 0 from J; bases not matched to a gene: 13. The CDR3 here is CASSQDLLASGRPRSYNEQFF. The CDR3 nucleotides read TGCGCCAGCAGCCAAGATCTCCTCGCTAGCGGGAGGCCACGCTCCTACAATGAGCAGTTCTTC.

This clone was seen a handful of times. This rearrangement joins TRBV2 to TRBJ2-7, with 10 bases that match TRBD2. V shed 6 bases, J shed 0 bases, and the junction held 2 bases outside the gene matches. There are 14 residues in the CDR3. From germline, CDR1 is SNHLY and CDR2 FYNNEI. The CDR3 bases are TGTGCCAGCAGGGCTAGCGGGAGCTCCTACGAGCAGTACTTC. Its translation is CASRASGSSYEQYF. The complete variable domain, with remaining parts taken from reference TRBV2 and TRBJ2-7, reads EPEVTQTPSHQVTQMGQEVILRCVPISNHLYFYWYRQILGQKVEFLVSFYNNEISEKSEIFDDQFSVERPDGSNFTLKIRSTKLEDSAMYFCASRASGSSYEQYFGPGTRLTVT.

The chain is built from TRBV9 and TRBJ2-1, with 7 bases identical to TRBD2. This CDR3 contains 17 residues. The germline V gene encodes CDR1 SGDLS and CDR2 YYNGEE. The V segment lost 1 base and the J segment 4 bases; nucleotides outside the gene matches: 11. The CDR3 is CASSVLFGEGGYNEQFF. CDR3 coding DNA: TGTGCCAGCAGCGTATTATTTGGGGAGGGAGGGTACAATGAGCAGTTCTTC.

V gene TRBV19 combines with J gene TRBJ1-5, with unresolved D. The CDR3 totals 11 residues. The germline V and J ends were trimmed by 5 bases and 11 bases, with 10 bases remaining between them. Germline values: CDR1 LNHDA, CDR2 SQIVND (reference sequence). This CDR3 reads CASSPGRAQHF. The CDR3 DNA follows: TGTGCCAGTAGTCCGGGTCGGGCCCAGCATTTT.

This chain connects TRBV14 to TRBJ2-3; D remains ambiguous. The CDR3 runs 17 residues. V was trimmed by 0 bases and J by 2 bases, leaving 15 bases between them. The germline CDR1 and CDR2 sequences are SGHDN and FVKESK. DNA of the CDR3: TGTGCCAGCAGCCAAGATTGGGCCACCCGCGCCACAGATACGCAGTATTTT. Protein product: CASSQDWATRATDTQYF.

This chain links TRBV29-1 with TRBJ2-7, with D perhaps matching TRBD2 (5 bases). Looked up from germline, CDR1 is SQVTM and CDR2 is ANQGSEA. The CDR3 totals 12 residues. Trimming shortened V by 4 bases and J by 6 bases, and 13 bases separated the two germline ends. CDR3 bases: TGCAGCGTTGTTATGATCCGGGGCGAGCAGTACTTC. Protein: CSVVMIRGEQYF.

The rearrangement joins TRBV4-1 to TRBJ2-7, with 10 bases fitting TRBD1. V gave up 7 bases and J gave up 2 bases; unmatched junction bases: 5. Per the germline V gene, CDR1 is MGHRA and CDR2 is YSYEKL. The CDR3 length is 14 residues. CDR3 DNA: TGCGCCAGCAACCGTGGGACAGGGGCCTACGAGCAGTACTTC. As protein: CASNRGTGAYEQYF.

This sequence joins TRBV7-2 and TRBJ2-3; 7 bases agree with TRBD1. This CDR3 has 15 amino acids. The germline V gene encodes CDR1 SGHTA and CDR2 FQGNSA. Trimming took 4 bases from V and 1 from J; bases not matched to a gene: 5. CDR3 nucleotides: TGTGCCAGCAGCTCTCGCACAGGGGGCACAGATACGCAGTATTTT. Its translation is CASSSRTGGTDTQYF.

The CDR3, as DNA: TGCGCCAGCAGCTCCCGGGACACTTCCACAGATACGCAGTATTTT. Amino acid sequence: CASSSRDTSTDTQYF. The V call is TRBV5-1, the J call TRBJ2-3, with D maybe TRBD1 (6 bases). Germline-derived CDR1 and CDR2 are SGHRS and YFSETQ. Trimming took off 3 bases at V and 2 bases at J, with 13 bases between the two ends. This CDR3 region has 15 residues.

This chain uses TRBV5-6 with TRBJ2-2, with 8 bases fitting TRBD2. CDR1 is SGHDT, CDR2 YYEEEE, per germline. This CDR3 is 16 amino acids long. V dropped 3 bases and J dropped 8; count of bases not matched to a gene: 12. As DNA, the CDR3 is TGTGCCAGCAGCTCTGACCCGGCGGGAGGTAGGGGGGAGCTGTTTTTT. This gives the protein CASSSDPAGGRGELFF.

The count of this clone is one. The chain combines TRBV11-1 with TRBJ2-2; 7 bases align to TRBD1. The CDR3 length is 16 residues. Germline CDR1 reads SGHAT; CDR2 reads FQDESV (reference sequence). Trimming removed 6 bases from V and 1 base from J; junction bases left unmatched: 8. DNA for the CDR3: TGTGCCAGCAGTCCACGCCGGGACAGGAACACCGGGGAGCTGTTTTTT. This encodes CASSPRRDRNTGELFF.

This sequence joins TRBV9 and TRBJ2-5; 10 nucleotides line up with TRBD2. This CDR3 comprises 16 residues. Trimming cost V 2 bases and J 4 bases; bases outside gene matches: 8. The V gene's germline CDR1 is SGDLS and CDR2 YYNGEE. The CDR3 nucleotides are TGTGCCAGCAGCGTCTCTAGCGGGAGAGGCGGAGAGACCCAGTACTTC. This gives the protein CASSVSSGRGGETQYF. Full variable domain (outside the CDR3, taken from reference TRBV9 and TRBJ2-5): DSGVTQTPKHLITATGQRVTLRCSPRSGDLSVYWYQQSLDQGLQFLIQYYNGEERAKGNILERFSAQQFPDLHSELNLSSLELGDSALYFCASSVSSGRGGETQYFGPGTRLLVL.

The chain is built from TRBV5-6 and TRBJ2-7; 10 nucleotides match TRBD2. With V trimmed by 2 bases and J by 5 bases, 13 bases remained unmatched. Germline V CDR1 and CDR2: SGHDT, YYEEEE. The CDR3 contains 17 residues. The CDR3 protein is CASSLSSVGLAGDEQYF. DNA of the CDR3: TGTGCCAGCAGCTTAAGTTCCGTTGGGCTAGCGGGAGACGAGCAGTACTTC.

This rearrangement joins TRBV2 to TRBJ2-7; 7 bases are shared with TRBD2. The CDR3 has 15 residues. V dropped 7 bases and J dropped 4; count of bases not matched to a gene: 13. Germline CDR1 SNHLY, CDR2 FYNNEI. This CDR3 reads CASIARERRNYEQYF. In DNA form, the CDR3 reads TGTGCCAGCATAGCGCGGGAGAGGAGAAATTACGAGCAGTACTTC.

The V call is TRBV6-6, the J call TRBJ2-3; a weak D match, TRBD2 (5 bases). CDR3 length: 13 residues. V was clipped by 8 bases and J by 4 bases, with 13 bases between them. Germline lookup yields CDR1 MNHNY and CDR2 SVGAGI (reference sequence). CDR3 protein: CASVPSGSDTQYF. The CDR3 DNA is TGTGCCAGCGTCCCATCGGGATCAGATACGCAGTATTTT.

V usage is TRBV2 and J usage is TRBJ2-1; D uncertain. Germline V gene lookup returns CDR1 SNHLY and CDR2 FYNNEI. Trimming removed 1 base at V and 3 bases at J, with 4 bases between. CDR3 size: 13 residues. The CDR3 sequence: CASSEERYNEQFF. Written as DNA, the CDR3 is TGTGCCAGCAGTGAAGAGCGCTACAATGAGCAGTTCTTC.

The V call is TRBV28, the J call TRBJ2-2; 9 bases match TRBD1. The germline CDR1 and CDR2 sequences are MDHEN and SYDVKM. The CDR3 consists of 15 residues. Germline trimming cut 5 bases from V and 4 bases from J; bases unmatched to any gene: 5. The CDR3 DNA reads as TGTGCCAGCAGTCAGCTGGACAGGGGCACCGGGGAGCTGTTTTTT. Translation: CASSQLDRGTGELFF.

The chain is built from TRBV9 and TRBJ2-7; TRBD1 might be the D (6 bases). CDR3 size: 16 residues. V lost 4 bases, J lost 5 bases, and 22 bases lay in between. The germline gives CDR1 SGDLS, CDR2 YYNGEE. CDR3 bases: TGTGCCAGCAGCCCCGGTCTAGGGGTCTGGGACAACGAGCAGTACTTC. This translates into CASSPGLGVWDNEQYF.

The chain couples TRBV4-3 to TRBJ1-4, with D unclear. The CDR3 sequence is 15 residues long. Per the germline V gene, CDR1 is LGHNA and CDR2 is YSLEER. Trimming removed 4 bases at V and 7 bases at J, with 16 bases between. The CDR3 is CASSRDPRSGEKLFF. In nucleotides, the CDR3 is TGCGCCAGCAGCCGAGACCCTAGATCCGGTGAAAAACTGTTTTTT.